The next 25 T cell receptor beta chains were all read from a single sample in a study of blood T cell repertoires in COVID-19. Data came from immunoSEQ multiplex PCR; TCRdb stores just in-frame clones and leaves some out. The table has around 250,000 clones, around 84% seen once. What was sequenced was PBMCs or T cells enriched from blood (not recorded which). The receptors originated from a woman between 45 and 65 years old who had recovered from COVID-19.

This clone was seen once. This chain joins TRBV27 and TRBJ2-3, with TRBD2 as a possible D gene (6 bases). Trimming stripped 5 bases from V and 1 base from J, with 19 bases between. The CDR3 consists of 17 residues. Germline values: CDR1 MNHEY, CDR2 SMNVEV (reference sequence). This chain's CDR3 is CASSPPSQKRGTDTQYF. The CDR3 DNA is TGTGCCAGCAGTCCCCCTTCCCAAAAGCGGGGCACAGATACGCAGTATTTT.

V usage is TRBV3-1 (or the pseudogene TRBV3-2) and J usage is TRBJ2-7; TRBD2 agrees at 13 bases. From germline, CDR1 is LGHDT and CDR2 YNNKEL (reference sequence). Trimming cost V 4 bases and J 2 bases; bases outside gene matches: 2. This CDR3 is built from 15 residues. Written as DNA, the CDR3 is TGTGCCAGCAGCCTCGGGACTAGCGGGACCTACGAGCAGTACTTC. This translates into CASSLGTSGTYEQYF.

The rearrangement links TRBV27 to TRBJ2-1, with 11 bases matching TRBD2. The CDR3 has 15 amino acids. From germline, CDR1 is MNHEY and CDR2 SMNVEV (reference sequence). The ends lost 6 bases at V and 4 bases at J; junction bases unmatched: 5. CDR3 residues: CASSKGTSGYNEQFF. The CDR3 DNA reads as TGTGCCAGCAGCAAAGGGACTAGCGGATACAATGAGCAGTTCTTC.

The chain links TRBV19 to TRBJ1-1, with a tentative D call TRBD1 (5 bases). Germline CDR1 LNHDA, CDR2 SQIVND (reference sequence). The V and J ends lost 5 bases and 2 bases respectively, with 15 bases between them. The CDR3 is made up of 15 amino acids. The CDR3 DNA reads as TGTGCCAGTAGTTCTAGACAGCAAATTAACACTGAAGCTTTCTTT. It translates to CASSSRQQINTEAFF.

This rearrangement joins TRBV10-3 to TRBJ1-1; D is undetermined. The V gene's germline CDR1 is ENHRY and CDR2 SYGVKD. The V gene lost 7 bases and the J gene lost 5 bases, with 14 bases spanning the gap. The CDR3 length is 13 residues. This chain's CDR3 is CAIIEGPGTEAFF. CDR3 nucleotides: TGTGCCATCATTGAAGGGCCGGGGACTGAAGCTTTCTTT.

This clone appeared a few times. The rearrangement joins TRBV3-1 (or the pseudogene TRBV3-2) to TRBJ2-2, with 11 bases identical to TRBD2. This CDR3 has 16 amino acids. Germline V lookup: CDR1 LGHDT, CDR2 YNNKEL (reference sequence). V gave up 4 bases and J gave up 5 bases; unmatched junction bases: 6. CDR3: CASSPGLAEVTGELFF. The CDR3 DNA is TGTGCCAGCAGCCCGGGACTAGCGGAAGTGACCGGGGAGCTGTTTTTT.

V usage is TRBV7-9 and J usage is TRBJ1-5; a possible D gene is TRBD1 (6 bases). The V and J ends lost 7 bases and 2 bases respectively, with 15 bases between them. Germline V CDR1 and CDR2: SEHNR, FQNEAQ (reference sequence). This CDR3 has 15 amino acids. The CDR3 loop is CASTRGAGGNQPQHF. For the CDR3, the DNA is TGTGCCAGCACCCGGGGGGCAGGTGGCAATCAGCCCCAGCATTTT.

The V gene is TRBV2, the J gene TRBJ2-1, with D perhaps TRBD1 (5 bases). V lost 7 bases, J lost 5 bases, and 9 bases lay in between. The CDR3 has 12 residues. The germline gives CDR1 SNHLY, CDR2 FYNNEI. This CDR3 is CASKGLDNEQFF. The DNA of the CDR3 is TGTGCCAGCAAGGGGCTAGACAATGAGCAGTTCTTC. The whole variable domain, filled in from reference TRBV2 and TRBJ2-1, reads EPEVTQTPSHQVTQMGQEVILRCVPISNHLYFYWYRQILGQKVEFLVSFYNNEISEKSEIFDDQFSVERPDGSNFTLKIRSTKLEDSAMYFCASKGLDNEQFFGPGTRLTVL.

The V gene is TRBV19, the J gene TRBJ1-4; 9 nucleotides match TRBD1. There are 15 residues in the CDR3. Germline lookup yields CDR1 LNHDA and CDR2 SQIVND (reference sequence). J gave up 5 bases and V 5 bases, and 6 bases lay outside the gene matches. CDR3 nucleotides: TGTGCCAGTAGTTTCCGACAGGGGGGAAATGAAAAACTGTTTTTT. It specifies CASSFRQGGNEKLFF.

The sample holds one count of this clone. V usage is TRBV28 and J usage is TRBJ2-7, with 7 bases that match TRBD1. This CDR3 contains 12 residues. The germline gives CDR1 MDHEN, CDR2 SYDVKM. With V trimmed by 7 bases and J by 6 bases, 6 bases remained unmatched. The CDR3 DNA sequence: TGTGCCAGCAATCGACAGGGATCCGAGCAGTACTTC. Translated, it gives CASNRQGSEQYF. The complete variable domain, with remaining parts taken from reference TRBV28 and TRBJ2-7, reads DVKVTQSSRYLVKRTGEKVFLECVQDMDHENMFWYRQDPGLGLRLIYFSYDVKMKEKGDIPEGYSVSREKKERFSLILESASTNQTSMYLCASNRQGSEQYFGPGTRLTVT.

A few counts support this clone. This chain links TRBV11-2 with TRBJ1-3; no firm D call. Trimming stripped 7 bases from V and 0 bases from J, with 13 bases between. From germline, CDR1 is SGHAT and CDR2 FQNNGV. The CDR3 extends over 15 amino acids. The CDR3 nucleotides are TGTGCCAGCACCAATTTGCGGGGCTCTGGAAACACCATATATTTT. The encoded protein is CASTNLRGSGNTIYF.

The chain combines TRBV27 with TRBJ1-6; TRBD1 is a possible D gene (5 bases). There are 16 residues in the CDR3. V was cut by 5 bases and J by 0 bases, with 11 bases left in between. In germline, CDR1 is MNHEY, CDR2 SMNVEV (reference sequence). The DNA for the CDR3 is TGTGCCAGCAGTCCATTACAGGTCTCCTATAATTCACCCCTCCACTTT. Protein sequence: CASSPLQVSYNSPLHF.

V usage is TRBV3-1 (or the pseudogene TRBV3-2) and J usage is TRBJ1-2; a weak D match, TRBD1 (6 bases). The CDR3 has 13 residues. The V gene lost 1 base and the J gene lost 13 bases, with 16 bases spanning the gap. CDR1 and CDR2 (germline): LGHDT, YNNKEL (reference sequence). The CDR3 DNA sequence: TGTGCCAGCAGCCAAGTCGTAGGCAGGGGACGCACCTTC. Its protein is CASSQVVGRGRTF.

The chain employs TRBV14 and TRBJ1-3; TRBD1 is a possible D gene (6 bases). Trimming pared 0 bases from V and 2 bases from J, leaving 11 bases between. This CDR3 comprises 16 residues. CDR1 and CDR2 (germline): SGHDN, FVKESK. The CDR3 loop reads CASSQDIQGPGNTIYF. CDR3 coding DNA: TGTGCCAGCAGCCAAGACATACAGGGACCTGGAAACACCATATATTTT.

The chain joins TRBV10-3 to TRBJ2-1; the match to TRBD2 covers 10 bases. This CDR3 region has 15 residues. The germline V gene encodes CDR1 ENHRY and CDR2 SYGVKD. V shed 5 bases, J shed 8 bases, and the junction held 9 bases outside the gene matches. The CDR3 DNA follows: TGTGCCATCAGTCTAGCGGGAGAGATTTGGGATGAGCAGTTCTTC. Amino acid sequence: CAISLAGEIWDEQFF.

This chain links TRBV28 with TRBJ1-1; D gene uncertain. Germline CDR1 reads MDHEN; CDR2 reads SYDVKM. The CDR3 contains 11 residues. V was cut by 5 bases and J by 7 bases, with 8 bases left in between. In DNA, the CDR3 is TGTGCCAGCAGTCAAGAGGATGAAGCTTTCTTT. Amino acids: CASSQEDEAFF.

CDR3 protein: CASGRNEQFF. The CDR3 nucleotides are TGTGCCAGCGGGCGCAATGAGCAGTTCTTC. V and J are TRBV11-2 and TRBJ2-1; no clear D gene. Trimming stripped 8 bases from V and 6 bases from J, with 5 bases between. The CDR3 spans 10 residues. Germline-derived CDR1 and CDR2 are SGHAT and FQNNGV.

This rearrangement joins TRBV28 to TRBJ2-7; weak D call: TRBD1 (5 bases). Germline lookup yields CDR1 MDHEN and CDR2 SYDVKM. The CDR3 consists of 14 residues. The V end was cut by 6 bases, the J end by 7 bases, with 19 bases between. Here the CDR3 DNA reads TGTGCCAGCAGACCCGGCAGGGTGTACGGAGAGCAGTACTTC. It yields the protein CASRPGRVYGEQYF.

The rearrangement uses TRBV4-1 and TRBJ2-1, with TRBD2 matching over 11 bases. V dropped 4 bases and J dropped 0; count of bases not matched to a gene: 2. Germline V CDR1 and CDR2: MGHRA, YSYEKL. CDR3 length equals 16 residues. DNA for the CDR3: TGCGCCAGCAGCCCCACTAGCGGGAGCTCCTACAATGAGCAGTTCTTC. This gives the protein CASSPTSGSSYNEQFF.

The chain couples TRBV4-2 to TRBJ2-5; TRBD1 matches at 7 bases. V shed 5 bases, J shed 2 bases, and the junction held 11 bases outside the gene matches. The CDR3 covers 16 residues. Germline V gives CDR1 LGHNA, CDR2 YNFKEQ. The CDR3 DNA reads TGTGCCAGCAGCAGAAGCTGGGGGACAGAGCAAGAGACCCAGTACTTC. Its translation: CASSRSWGTEQETQYF.

As regards this clone: Mismatch with germline at one junction end may stem from a read error. V gene TRBV4-1 combines with J gene TRBJ1-5; no clear D. The CDR3 runs 13 residues. Germline CDR1 and CDR2: MGHRA and YSYEKL. The CDR3: CASSLQYNQPQHF. The CDR3 coding sequence is TGCGCCAGTAGCCTGCAGTACAATCAGCCCCAGCATTTT.

V gene TRBV7-8 combines with J gene TRBJ2-1, with a possible D match to TRBD1 (5 bases). CDR3 size: 11 residues. CDR1 SGHVS and CDR2 FQNEAQ come from the germline V gene. Trimming pared 1 base from V and 12 bases from J, leaving 7 bases between. CDR3 sequence reads: CASSLEGRQFF. The DNA for the CDR3 is TGTGCCAGCAGCTTAGAGGGGCGGCAGTTCTTC. The complete variable domain, with remaining parts taken from reference TRBV7-8 and TRBJ2-1, reads GAGVSQSPRYKVAKRGQDVALRCDPISGHVSLFWYQQALGQGPEFLTYFQNEAQLDKSGLPSDRFFAERPEGSVSTLKIQRTQQEDSAVYLCASSLEGRQFFGPGTRLTVL.

This clone was detected once. The chain uses TRBV11-2 and TRBJ2-1; 7 nucleotides agree with TRBD2. This CDR3 contains 14 residues. The germline V gene has CDR1 SGHAT and CDR2 FQNNGV. V lost 5 bases to trimming and J lost 6 bases; unmatched junction nucleotides: 7. CDR3 sequence (DNA): TGTGCCAGCAGCGGGGGAGGGAAATCCAATGAGCAGTTCTTC. Protein product: CASSGGGKSNEQFF.

The chain links TRBV2 to TRBJ2-2; maybe TRBD2 (6 bases). From germline, CDR1 is SNHLY and CDR2 FYNNEI. The CDR3 length is 14 residues. Between the trimmed V and J ends, which lost 6 bases and 6 bases, there was a span of 14 bases. CDR3 in DNA: TGTGCCAGCAGCCGGGACTCCGTCCCCGGGGAGCTGTTTTTT. This encodes CASSRDSVPGELFF.

The rearrangement uses TRBV5-1 and TRBJ1-6; D gene ambiguous. Germline assignment: CDR1 SGHRS and CDR2 YFSETQ. CDR3 length: 14 residues. V shed 4 bases and J shed 5 bases, with 10 bases lying between them. The DNA for the CDR3 is TGCGCCAGCAGCCGGTCGGGGAATAATTCACCCCTCCACTTT. This sequence encodes CASSRSGNNSPLHF.